These 19 T cell receptor beta chains share one sample of origin, sequenced in a study of blood T cell repertoires in COVID-19. The protocol was immunoSEQ multiplex PCR, while the TCRdb copy is restricted to in-frame clones and leaves out a portion. The sample contains about 260,000 clones, roughly 86% of which appear only once. The material sequenced was peripheral blood. The receptor source for this set is a man aged 40-50 years who had recovered from COVID-19.

The CDR3 bases are TGTGCCAGCAGCCAAGGGTTGGGTAGCTCGCTTACAGATACGCAGTATTTT. Protein product: CASSQGLGSSLTDTQYF. The chain recombines TRBV4-2 with TRBJ2-3; D unresolved. Between the trimmed V and J ends, which lost 1 base and 3 bases, there was a span of 17 bases. CDR3 length: 17 residues. Per the germline V gene, CDR1 is LGHNA and CDR2 is YNFKEQ.

V is TRBV24-1 and J is TRBJ2-1, with TRBD2 matching over 8 bases. Germline V lookup: CDR1 KGHDR, CDR2 SFDVKD. The CDR3 spans 14 residues. With 3 bases clipped from V and 4 bases from J, the junction kept 1 base outside the gene matches. The CDR3 here is CATSDSGGYNEQFF. In DNA, the CDR3 is TGTGCCACCAGTGATAGCGGGGGTTACAATGAGCAGTTCTTC.

The gene calls are TRBV25-1 and TRBJ1-4, with 8 nucleotides matching TRBD1. The CDR3 length is 13 residues. CDR1 MGHDK and CDR2 SYGVNS come from the germline V gene. V dropped 6 bases and J dropped 6; count of bases not matched to a gene: 3. The CDR3 loop reads CASRRGQDEKLFF. The CDR3 DNA is TGTGCCAGCAGGAGGGGACAGGATGAAAAACTGTTTTTT. The complete variable domain, with remaining parts taken from reference TRBV25-1 and TRBJ1-4, reads EADIYQTPRYLVIGTGKKITLECSQTMGHDKMYWYQQDPGMELHLIHYSYGVNSTEKGDLSSESTVSRIRTEHFPLTLESARPSHTSQYLCASRRGQDEKLFFGSGTQLSVL.

The chain employs TRBV19 and TRBJ2-2; no reliable D call. V lost 6 bases and J 10 bases, leaving 18 bases between the germline ends. There are 14 residues in the CDR3. Germline lookup yields CDR1 LNHDA and CDR2 SQIVND (reference sequence). The CDR3, as DNA: TGTGCCAGTAGCCAACAGTATACTCCCCTGGAGCTGTTTTTT. It translates to CASSQQYTPLELFF.

CDR3 nucleotide sequence: TGTGCCAGCAGGGGGACAGGGGGGAACACCGGGGAGCTGTTTTTT. Translation: CASRGTGGNTGELFF. This sequence joins TRBV2 and TRBJ2-2; 11 nucleotides align to TRBD1. Germline CDR1 is SNHLY and CDR2 is FYNNEI. The CDR3 runs 15 residues. V shed 6 bases, J shed 1 base, and the junction held 1 base outside the gene matches.

This clone was detected once. CDR3 nucleotide sequence: TGTGCCAGCAGCCACGCTAATGAAAAACTGTTTTTT. It is translated as CASSHANEKLFF. This chain joins TRBV3-1 (or the pseudogene TRBV3-2) and TRBJ1-4, with D unclear. The V gene's germline CDR1 is LGHDT and CDR2 YNNKEL (reference sequence). CDR3 length: 12 amino acids. V dropped 3 bases and J dropped 3 bases, with 2 bases sitting between them.

A single count supports this clone. This chain uses TRBV6-5 with TRBJ1-2, with 9 nucleotides matching TRBD1. The CDR3 is made up of 15 amino acids. The ends lost 5 bases at V and 7 bases at J; junction bases unmatched: 11. From germline, CDR1 is MNHEY and CDR2 SVGAGI. CDR3 in amino acids: CASSPGDREFAGYTF. The CDR3 DNA follows: TGTGCCAGCAGTCCGGGGGACAGGGAGTTTGCTGGCTACACCTTC.

DNA for the CDR3: TGTGCCAGTAGTATAGCCTTCAATGGTTGGGAGGGGCGAACCTACGAGCAGTACTTC. Translating gives CASSIAFNGWEGRTYEQYF. V is TRBV19 and J is TRBJ2-7; 7 nucleotides line up with TRBD2. Looked up from germline, CDR1 is LNHDA and CDR2 is SQIVND (reference sequence). The trim removed 1 base at V and 2 bases at J, leaving 17 bases unmatched. The CDR3 runs to 19 residues.

This chain connects TRBV5-4 to TRBJ2-7; D may be TRBD2 (6 bases). V was trimmed by 2 bases and J by 6 bases, leaving 21 bases between them. The germline gives CDR1 SGHNT, CDR2 YYREEE (reference sequence). This CDR3 comprises 16 residues. The DNA for the CDR3 is TGTGCCAGCAGCTTAGATATGGTAGCGAAGGAGGGCGAGCAGTACTTC. Translated: CASSLDMVAKEGEQYF. Supplemented by reference TRBV5-4 and TRBJ2-7, the full variable domain reads ETGVTQSPTHLIKTRGQQVTLRCSSQSGHNTVSWYQQALGQGPQFIFQYYREEENGRGNFPPRFSGLQFPNYSSELNVNALELDDSALYLCASSLDMVAKEGEQYFGPGTRLTVT.

V and J are TRBV4-1 and TRBJ2-2; 7 positions agree with TRBD1. This CDR3 spans 15 amino acids. Germline V gives CDR1 MGHRA, CDR2 YSYEKL. V gave up 3 bases and J gave up 6 bases; unmatched junction bases: 7. Here the CDR3 DNA reads TGCGCCAGCAGCCACCCCCCACAGGGGTCCGGGGAGCTGTTTTTT. Protein: CASSHPPQGSGELFF.

The rearrangement joins TRBV12-3 or TRBV12-4 to TRBJ2-1; D unclear. Trimming removed 6 bases from V and 8 bases from J, with 14 bases in between. This CDR3 spans 13 amino acids. CDR3 DNA: TGTGCCAGCAGGCCCGCAGTGAGCGATGAGCAGTTCTTC. Its translation: CASRPAVSDEQFF.

The V gene is TRBV5-1, the J gene TRBJ2-3; D call uncertain. CDR1 SGHRS and CDR2 YFSETQ come from the germline V gene. The CDR3 sequence is 14 residues long. V lost 0 bases, J lost 6 bases, and 11 bases lay in between. For the CDR3, the DNA is TGCGCCAGCAGCTTGGGTCTAGATGTCGATACGCAGTATTTT. The encoded protein is CASSLGLDVDTQYF.

This clone was seen once. The same CDR3 also results from other DNA sequences found in this sample. The chain recombines TRBV27 with TRBJ2-1, with D perhaps matching TRBD1 (6 bases). The CDR3 runs 13 residues. The germline gives CDR1 MNHEY, CDR2 SMNVEV (reference sequence). V lost 2 bases, J lost 4 bases, and 6 bases lay in between. This CDR3 reads CASSLRGYNEQFF. Here the CDR3 DNA reads TGTGCCAGCAGTTTAAGGGGGTACAATGAGCAGTTCTTC.

The rearrangement uses TRBV6-5 and TRBJ2-1; 7 positions agree with TRBD2. Germline V gene data show CDR1 as MNHEY and CDR2 as SVGAGI. V shed 0 bases and J 4 bases; nucleotides not matched to a gene: 3. This CDR3 is built from 15 residues. The DNA for the CDR3 is TGTGCCAGCAGTTACTCTCCACTAGCGTACAATGAGCAGTTCTTC. The encoded protein is CASSYSPLAYNEQFF.

Comment on this clone: The sample contains more than one DNA sequence encoding this CDR3. This rearrangement joins TRBV5-4 to TRBJ2-6; D remains ambiguous. The CDR3 length is 15 residues. Germline CDR1 SGHNT, CDR2 YYREEE (reference sequence). V shed 1 base and J shed 0 bases, with 5 bases lying between them. CDR3 coding DNA: TGTGCCAGCAGCTTGTTGGCCTCTGGGGCCAACGTCCTGACTTTC. Translated, it gives CASSLLASGANVLTF.

This clone was detected only once. The chain combines TRBV2 with TRBJ2-1, with D maybe TRBD2 (6 bases). This CDR3 contains 12 residues. V was trimmed by 7 bases and J by 8 bases, leaving 12 bases between them. Germline CDR1 is SNHLY and CDR2 is FYNNEI. CDR3 DNA sequence: TGTGCCAGCAAACTAGCTCCCGATGAGCAGTTCTTC. Its translation is CASKLAPDEQFF.

V is TRBV5-6 and J is TRBJ2-5; D is possibly TRBD1 (6 bases). V lost 3 bases to trimming and J lost 5 bases, with 11 bases between them. The CDR3 contains 13 residues. CDR1 and CDR2 from the germline V gene are SGHDT and YYEEEE. The CDR3 DNA is TGTGCCAGCAGCTCGGACAGCGGTGAGACCCAGTACTTC. It yields the protein CASSSDSGETQYF.

This chain connects TRBV5-1 to TRBJ1-2, with 9 bases identical to TRBD1. CDR3 length: 13 residues. The V and J ends lost 4 bases and 6 bases, in that order; junction bases with no gene match: 4. The germline CDR1 and CDR2 sequences are SGHRS and YFSETQ. The DNA of the CDR3 is TGCGCCAGCAGCCCACAGGGGGCCGATGGCTACACCTTC. It translates to CASSPQGADGYTF.

This rearrangement joins TRBV19 to TRBJ2-1, with 13 bases aligning to TRBD2. V lost 8 bases and J lost 6; bases outside the gene matches: 13. Germline V CDR1 and CDR2: LNHDA, SQIVND (reference sequence). The CDR3 is made up of 17 amino acids. This chain's CDR3 is CASGGLAGAARSNEQFF. The CDR3 DNA follows: TGTGCCAGTGGAGGACTAGCGGGGGCCGCGCGTTCCAATGAGCAGTTCTTC. Complete variable domain (other parts from reference TRBV19 and TRBJ2-1): DGGITQSPKYLFRKEGQNVTLSCEQNLNHDAMYWYRQDPGQGLRLIYYSQIVNDFQKGDIAEGYSVSREKKESFPLTVTSAQKNPTAFYLCASGGLAGAARSNEQFFGPGTRLTVL.